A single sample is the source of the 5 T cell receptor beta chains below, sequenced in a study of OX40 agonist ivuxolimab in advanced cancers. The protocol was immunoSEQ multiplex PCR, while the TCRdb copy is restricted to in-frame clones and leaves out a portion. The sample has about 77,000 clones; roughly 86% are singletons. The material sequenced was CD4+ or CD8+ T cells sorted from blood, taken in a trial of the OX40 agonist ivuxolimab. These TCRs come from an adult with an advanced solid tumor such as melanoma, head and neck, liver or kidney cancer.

Here the CDR3 reads CASSPGTGGTEAFF. In DNA, the CDR3 is TGTGCCAGCAGCCCAGGGACAGGGGGAACTGAAGCTTTCTTT. The V and J genes are TRBV2 and TRBJ1-1, with 11 bases matching TRBD1. J lost 5 bases, V lost 6 bases, and 5 bases had no gene match. The germline V gene encodes CDR1 SNHLY and CDR2 FYNNEI. The CDR3 extends over 14 amino acids.

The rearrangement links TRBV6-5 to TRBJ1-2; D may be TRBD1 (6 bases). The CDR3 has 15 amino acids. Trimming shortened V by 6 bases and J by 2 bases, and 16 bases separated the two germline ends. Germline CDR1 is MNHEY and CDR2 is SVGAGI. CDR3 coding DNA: TGTGCCAGCAGCTGGGTAGGGGGGGTGAACTATGGCTACACCTTC. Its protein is CASSWVGGVNYGYTF.

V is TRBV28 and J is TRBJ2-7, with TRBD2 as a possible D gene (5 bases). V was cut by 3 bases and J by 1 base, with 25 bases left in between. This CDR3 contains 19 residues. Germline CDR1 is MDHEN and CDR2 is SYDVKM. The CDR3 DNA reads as TGTGCCAGCAGTTTCTCGTTTAACGGGAACCCCGACGGTTCCTACGAGCAGTACTTC. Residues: CASSFSFNGNPDGSYEQYF.

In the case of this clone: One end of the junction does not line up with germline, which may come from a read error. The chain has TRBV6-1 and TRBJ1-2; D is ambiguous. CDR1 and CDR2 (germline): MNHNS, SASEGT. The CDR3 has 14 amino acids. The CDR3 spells CASSEGPGIYGYTF. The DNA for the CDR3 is TGTGCCAGCAGCGAAGGACCCGGTATCTATGGCTACACCTTC.

The DNA of the CDR3 is TGTGCCAGCAGTGGGGCAGGGGTTGATGAGCAGTTCTTC. It specifies CASSGAGVDEQFF. This chain connects TRBV6-1 to TRBJ2-1, with D maybe TRBD1 (6 bases). This CDR3 comprises 13 residues. Germline assignment: CDR1 MNHNS and CDR2 SASEGT. V was pared by 4 bases and J by 8 bases, with 12 bases between.